This T cell receptor beta chain was observed in a study of OX40 agonist ivuxolimab in advanced cancers. Findings and caveats of the study: The work left the antigen specificity of expanded peripheral T cells undetermined.

To note about this clone: No antigen is known for it.

The CDR3 spans 17 residues. After removal of 1 base from V and 0 bases from J, the junction contained 7 bases not matched to a gene. CDR1 LGHNA and CDR2 YSLEER come from the germline V gene. This table comes from immunoSEQ multiplex PCR, and its TCRdb copy is limited to in-frame clones, with some not included. This table has over 60,000 clones, almost 90% appearing once. Sequencing was performed on CD4+ or CD8+ T cells sorted from blood, taken in a trial of the OX40 agonist ivuxolimab. V usage is TRBV4-3 and J usage is TRBJ2-7; the match to TRBD2 covers 9 bases. The receptor's source is an adult with an advanced solid tumor such as melanoma, head and neck, liver or kidney cancer. The DNA of the CDR3 is TGCGCCAGCAGCCAAGTGAGACTAGCGGACATCTCCTACGAGCAGTACTTC. This encodes CASSQVRLADISYEQYF.